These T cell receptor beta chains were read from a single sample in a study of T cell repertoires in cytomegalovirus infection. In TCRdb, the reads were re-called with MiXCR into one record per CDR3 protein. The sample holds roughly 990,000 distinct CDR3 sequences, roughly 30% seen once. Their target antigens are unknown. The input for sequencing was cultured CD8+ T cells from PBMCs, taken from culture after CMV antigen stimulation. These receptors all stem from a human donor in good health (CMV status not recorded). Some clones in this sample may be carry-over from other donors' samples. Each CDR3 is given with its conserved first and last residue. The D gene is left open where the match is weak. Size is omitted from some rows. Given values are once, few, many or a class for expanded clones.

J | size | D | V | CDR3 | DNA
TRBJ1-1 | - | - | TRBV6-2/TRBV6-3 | CASSNDSDLNTEAFF | TGTGCCAGCAGTAATGACAGTGATCTGAACACTGAAGCTTTCTTT
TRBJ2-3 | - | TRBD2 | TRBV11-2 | CASSLDASGGSTDTQYF | TGTGCCAGCAGCTTAGACGCTAGCGGGGGATCCACAGATACGCAGTATTTT
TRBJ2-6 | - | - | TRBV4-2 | CASSQNLGSGADVLTF | TGTGCCAGCAGCCAAAATTTAGGGTCTGGGGCCGACGTCCTGACTTTC
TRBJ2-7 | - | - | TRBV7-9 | CASSTGIYEQYF | TGTGCCAGCAGCACCGGCATCTACGAGCAGTACTTC
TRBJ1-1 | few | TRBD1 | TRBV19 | CASRRTGDVTEAFF | TGTGCCAGTAGGCGGACAGGGGATGTCACTGAAGCTTTCTTT
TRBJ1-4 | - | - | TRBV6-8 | CASSYSEGPHTATNEKLFF | TGTGCCAGCAGTTACTCCGAGGGACCTCACACCGCAACTAATGAAAAACTGTTTTTT
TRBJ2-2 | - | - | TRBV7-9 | CASSPPQGTGELFF | TGTGCCAGCAGCCCCCCTCAAGGCACCGGGGAGCTGTTTTTT
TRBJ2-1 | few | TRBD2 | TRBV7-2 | CASSLDKAGGYNEQFF | TGTGCCAGCAGCTTAGATAAAGCGGGGGGCTACAATGAGCAGTTCTTC
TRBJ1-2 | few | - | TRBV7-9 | CASSLLDSNYGYTF | TGTGCCAGCAGCCTCCTGGACAGCAACTATGGCTACACCTTC
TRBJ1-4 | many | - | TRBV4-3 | CASSQAFITPRTEKLFF | TGCGCCAGCAGCCAAGCTTTTATAACACCCAGAACGGAAAAACTGTTTTTT
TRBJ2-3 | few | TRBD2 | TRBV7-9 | CALGGGRLTDTQYF | TGTGCCCTCGGCGGGGGGCGACTTACAGATACGCAGTATTTT
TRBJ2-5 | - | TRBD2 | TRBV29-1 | CSASGLAFQETQYF | TGCAGCGCCTCGGGACTAGCGTTTCAAGAGACCCAGTACTTC
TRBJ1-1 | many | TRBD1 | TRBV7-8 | CASSNRGLDTEAFF | TGTGCCAGCAGCAACAGGGGGTTAGACACTGAAGCTTTCTTT
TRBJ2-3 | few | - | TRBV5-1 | CASSWRVPPPDTDTQYF | TGCGCCAGCAGCTGGAGGGTCCCACCCCCCGACACAGATACGCAGTATTTT
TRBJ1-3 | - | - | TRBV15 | CVTTTRGIGNTIYF | TGTGTCACCACCACACGAGGGATTGGAAACACCATATATTTT
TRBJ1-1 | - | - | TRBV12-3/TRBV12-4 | CASSLEVAQSMNTEAFF | TGTGCCAGCAGTTTAGAAGTGGCACAGAGTATGAACACTGAAGCTTTCTTT
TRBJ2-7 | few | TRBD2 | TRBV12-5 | CASGYDGGLTYEQYF | TGTGCTAGTGGTTATGACGGGGGGTTGACCTACGAGCAGTACTTC
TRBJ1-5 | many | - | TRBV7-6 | CASGGDSNQPQHF | TGTGCCAGCGGGGGGGATAGCAATCAGCCCCAGCATTTT
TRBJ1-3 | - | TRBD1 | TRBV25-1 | CASSEFSRQGGSGNTIYF | TGTGCCAGCAGTGAATTCTCCCGACAGGGAGGCTCTGGAAACACCATATATTTT
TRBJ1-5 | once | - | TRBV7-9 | CASSTGGGGSNQPQHF | TGTGCCAGCAGCACTGGAGGAGGCGGTAGCAATCAGCCCCAGCATTTT
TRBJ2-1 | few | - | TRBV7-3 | CASSPQGPGYNEQFF | TGTGCCAGCAGCCCCCAAGGGCCTGGGTACAATGAGCAGTTCTTC
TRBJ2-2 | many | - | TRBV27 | CASSDRENTGELFF | TGTGCCAGCAGTGATAGGGAAAACACCGGGGAGCTGTTTTTT
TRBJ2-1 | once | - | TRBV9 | CASSDGRVYNEQFF | TGTGCCAGCAGCGACGGACGGGTATACAATGAGCAGTTCTTC
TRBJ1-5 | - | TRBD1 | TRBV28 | CASSFGWTGSSDQPQHF | TGTGCCAGCAGTTTTGGGTGGACAGGCTCTAGCGATCAGCCCCAGCATTTT
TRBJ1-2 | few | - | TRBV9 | CASGQSANYGYTF | TGTGCCAGTGGACAGTCAGCTAACTATGGCTACACCTTC
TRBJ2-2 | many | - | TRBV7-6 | CASSLLGDTGELFF | TGTGCCAGCAGCTTACTAGGGGACACCGGGGAGCTGTTTTTT
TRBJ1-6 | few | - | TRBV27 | CASSSGVPGGYNSPLHF | TGTGCCAGCAGTTCGGGGGTCCCGGGGGGCTATAATTCACCCCTCCACTTT
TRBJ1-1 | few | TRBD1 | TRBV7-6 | CASSLTQGAPPEAFF | TGTGCCAGCAGCCTTACACAGGGGGCGCCCCCTGAAGCTTTCTTT
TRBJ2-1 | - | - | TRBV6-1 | CASSELDQYNEQFF | TGTGCCAGCAGTGAATTGGACCAGTACAATGAGCAGTTCTTC
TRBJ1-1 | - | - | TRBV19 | CASTFIRDGGNTEAFF | TGTGCCAGTACCTTTATCCGGGACGGAGGTAACACTGAAGCTTTCTTT
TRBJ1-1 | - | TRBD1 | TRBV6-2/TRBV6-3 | CVSALGQGRMNTEAFF | TGTGTTTCAGCGTTGGGACAGGGGAGGATGAACACTGAAGCTTTCTTT
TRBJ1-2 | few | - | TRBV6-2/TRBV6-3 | CASTLGRSRVHSYTF | TGTGCCAGCACCCTCGGAAGGTCCAGGGTTCACAGCTACACCTTC
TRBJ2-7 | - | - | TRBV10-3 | CASLEHYEQYF | TGTGCCTCCCTGGAACACTACGAGCAGTACTTC
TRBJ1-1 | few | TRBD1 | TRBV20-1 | CSASQQGQVIEAFF | TGCAGTGCTAGCCAACAGGGACAGGTCATTGAAGCTTTCTTT
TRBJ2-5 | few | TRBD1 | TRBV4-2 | CASSQDTGEQETQYF | TGTGCCAGCAGCCAAGATACAGGGGAACAAGAGACCCAGTACTTC
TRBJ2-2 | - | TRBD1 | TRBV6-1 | CASSEYRGMNTGELFF | TGTGCCAGCAGTGAATACAGGGGAATGAACACCGGGGAGCTGTTTTTT
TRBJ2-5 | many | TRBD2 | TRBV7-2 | CASSLGILAGGQETQYF | TGTGCCAGCAGCTTAGGGATACTAGCGGGGGGGCAAGAGACCCAGTACTTC
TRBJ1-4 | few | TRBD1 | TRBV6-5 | CASSYGRGQEKLFF | TGTGCCAGCAGTTACGGCAGGGGGCAGGAAAAACTGTTTTTT
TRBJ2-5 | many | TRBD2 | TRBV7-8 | CASSHKTSLQGTQYF | TGTGCCAGCAGCCATAAGACTAGCCTCCAGGGGACCCAGTACTTC
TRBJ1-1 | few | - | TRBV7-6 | CASREVGEAFF | TGTGCCAGCAGGGAAGTTGGTGAAGCTTTCTTT
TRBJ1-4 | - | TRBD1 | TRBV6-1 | CAGRDGTGRFKSRKGEKLFF | TGTGCCGGACGAGACGGGACAGGGAGATTTAAGAGCAGAAAGGGAGAAAAACTGTTTTTT
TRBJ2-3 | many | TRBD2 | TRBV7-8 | CASSFPGGAGTDTQYF | TGTGCCAGCAGCTTCCCCGGGGGGGCCGGCACAGATACGCAGTATTTT
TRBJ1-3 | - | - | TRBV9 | CASSVGRISGNTIYF | TGTGCCAGCAGCGTAGGTAGGATCTCTGGAAACACCATATATTTT
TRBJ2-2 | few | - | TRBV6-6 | CASTDRMNTGELFF | TGTGCCAGCACCGACCGGATGAACACCGGGGAGCTGTTTTTT
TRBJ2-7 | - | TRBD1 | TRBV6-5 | CAVGATGPHEQYF | TGTGCCGTGGGGGCGACAGGGCCCCACGAGCAGTACTTC
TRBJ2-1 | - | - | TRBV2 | CARSEGGGAIFEQFF | TGTGCCAGGTCCGAAGGAGGGGGGGCAATTTTTGAGCAGTTCTTC
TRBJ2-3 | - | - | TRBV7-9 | CASSLQKTDTQYF | TGTGCCAGCAGCTTACAGAAGACAGATACGCAGTATTTT
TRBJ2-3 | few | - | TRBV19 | CASSIEAGPPGADTQYF | TGTGCCAGTAGTATAGAGGCCGGGCCTCCGGGGGCAGATACGCAGTATTTT
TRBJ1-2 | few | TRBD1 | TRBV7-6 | CASSLVDRGYGYTF | TGTGCCAGCAGCTTAGTAGACAGGGGTTATGGCTACACCTTC
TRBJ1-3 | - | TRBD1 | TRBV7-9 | CASSKRTGDGTIYF | TGTGCCAGCAGCAAACGGACAGGGGACGGCACCATATATTTT